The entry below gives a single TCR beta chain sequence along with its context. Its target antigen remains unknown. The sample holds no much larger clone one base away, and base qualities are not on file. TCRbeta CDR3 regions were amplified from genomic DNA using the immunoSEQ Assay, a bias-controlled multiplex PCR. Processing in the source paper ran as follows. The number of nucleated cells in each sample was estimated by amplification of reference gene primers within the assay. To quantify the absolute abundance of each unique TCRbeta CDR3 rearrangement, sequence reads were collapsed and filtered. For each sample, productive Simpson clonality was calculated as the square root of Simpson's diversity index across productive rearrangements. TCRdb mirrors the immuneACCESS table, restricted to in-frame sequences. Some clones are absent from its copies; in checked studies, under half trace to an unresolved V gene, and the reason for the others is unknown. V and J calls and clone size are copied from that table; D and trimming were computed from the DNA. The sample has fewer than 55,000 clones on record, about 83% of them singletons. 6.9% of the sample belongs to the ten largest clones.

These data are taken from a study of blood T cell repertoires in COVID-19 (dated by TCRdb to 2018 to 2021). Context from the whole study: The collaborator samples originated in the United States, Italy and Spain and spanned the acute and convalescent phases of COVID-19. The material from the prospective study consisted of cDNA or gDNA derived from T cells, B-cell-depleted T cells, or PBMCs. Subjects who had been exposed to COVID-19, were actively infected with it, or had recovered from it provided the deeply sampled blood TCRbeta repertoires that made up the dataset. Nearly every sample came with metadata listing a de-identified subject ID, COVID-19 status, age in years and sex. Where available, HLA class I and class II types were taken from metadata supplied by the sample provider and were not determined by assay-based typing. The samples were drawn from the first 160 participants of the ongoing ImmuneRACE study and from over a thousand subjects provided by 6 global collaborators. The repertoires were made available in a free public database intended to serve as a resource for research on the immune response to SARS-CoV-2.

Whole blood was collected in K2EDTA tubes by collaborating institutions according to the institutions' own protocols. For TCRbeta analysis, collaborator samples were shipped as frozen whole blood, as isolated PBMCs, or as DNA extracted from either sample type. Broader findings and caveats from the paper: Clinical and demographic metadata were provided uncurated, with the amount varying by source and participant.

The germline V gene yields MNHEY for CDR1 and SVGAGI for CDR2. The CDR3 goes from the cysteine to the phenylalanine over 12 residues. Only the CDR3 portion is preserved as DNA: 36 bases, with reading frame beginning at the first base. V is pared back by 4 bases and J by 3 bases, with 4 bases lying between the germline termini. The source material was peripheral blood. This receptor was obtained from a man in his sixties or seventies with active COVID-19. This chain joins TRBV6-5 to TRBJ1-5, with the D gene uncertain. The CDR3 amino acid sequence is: CASSSFNQPQHF. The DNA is TGTGCCAGCAGTTCCTTCAATCAGCCCCAGCATTTT.